One and the same sample provided the 14 T cell receptor beta chains below, sequenced in a study of a mutant IDH1 vaccine in newly diagnosed glioma. Time point meaning: week 35, safety follow-up. Each dose delivered 300 ug of mutant IDH1 20-mer peptide subcutaneously with imiquimod. For these TCRs, the target antigens are not known. Produced via immunoSEQ multiplex PCR; TCRdb's table is partial and in-frame only. The sample consists of some 60,000 clones, approximately 87% of them appearing once. Sample: PBMCs, taken from a glioma patient whose treatment included an IDH1 peptide vaccine. These receptors were collected from a man aged 35-49 years with glioma.

V gene TRBV18 combines with J gene TRBJ2-5; 8 bases line up with TRBD1. From germline, CDR1 is KGHSH and CDR2 LQKENI. The CDR3 loop spans 14 amino acids. V gave up 8 bases and J gave up 3 bases; unmatched junction bases: 8. CDR3 loop: CASRPQGAEETQYF. Written as DNA, the CDR3 is TGTGCCAGCCGACCGCAGGGGGCCGAAGAGACCCAGTACTTC.

This chain joins TRBV28 and TRBJ2-2; D unresolved. From germline, CDR1 is MDHEN and CDR2 SYDVKM. The germline V and J ends were trimmed by 6 bases and 4 bases, with 6 bases remaining between them. The CDR3 has 12 residues. The CDR3 loop is CASRLLTGELFF. DNA of the CDR3: TGTGCCAGCAGGCTCCTCACCGGGGAGCTGTTTTTT.

This rearrangement joins TRBV14 to TRBJ2-3; no firm D call. Germline values: CDR1 SGHDN, CDR2 FVKESK. The CDR3 has 15 amino acids. The ends were cut back, 6 bases at V and 1 base at J, with 14 bases in the middle. The CDR3 spells CASSRLLLGTDTQYF. The CDR3 nucleotides read TGTGCCAGCAGTCGCCTCCTCCTAGGCACAGATACGCAGTATTTT.

The chain carries TRBV9 and TRBJ1-1; no firm D call. CDR1 SGDLS and CDR2 YYNGEE come from the germline V gene. The CDR3 spans 16 residues. V lost 3 bases and J 2 bases, leaving 17 bases between the germline ends. This CDR3 reads CASSEPPPGKNTEAFF. Here the CDR3 DNA reads TGTGCCAGCAGCGAACCACCCCCGGGAAAAAACACTGAAGCTTTCTTT.

The table lists this clone with a few counts. The chain uses TRBV6-5 and TRBJ2-1, with 8 bases aligning to TRBD2. Germline CDR1 reads MNHEY; CDR2 reads SVGAGI. Trimming removed 4 bases from V and 5 bases from J; junction bases left unmatched: 10. The CDR3 covers 16 residues. CDR3 loop: CASSSPGLAGHNEQFF. CDR3 nucleotides: TGTGCCAGCAGTTCCCCAGGTTTAGCGGGACACAATGAGCAGTTCTTC.

CDR3 in amino acids: CASSPESIGRQPQHF. Here the CDR3 DNA reads TGTGCCAGCAGCCCCGAGTCTATCGGGCGTCAGCCCCAGCATTTT. The gene calls are TRBV5-5 and TRBJ1-5, with D uncertain. The CDR3 extends over 15 amino acids. The V gene's germline CDR1 is SGHKS and CDR2 YYEKEE (reference sequence). Trimming stripped 4 bases from V and 6 bases from J, with 17 bases between.

The chain carries TRBV2 and TRBJ1-2; 7 bases match TRBD1. Germline lookup yields CDR1 SNHLY and CDR2 FYNNEI. This CDR3 is built from 13 residues. V was pared by 2 bases and J by 7 bases, with 4 bases of the junction left unmatched. CDR3: CASSEKGAGGYTF. CDR3 DNA sequence: TGTGCCAGCAGTGAAAAGGGGGCGGGTGGCTACACCTTC.

This chain joins TRBV9 and TRBJ1-3; D remains unclear. This CDR3 region has 14 residues. CDR1 is SGDLS and CDR2 is YYNGEE in the germline V gene. The V gene lost 0 bases and the J gene lost 0 bases, with 4 bases spanning the gap. CDR3 loop: CASSVGNSGNTIYF. The CDR3 DNA reads TGTGCCAGCAGCGTAGGGAACTCTGGAAACACCATATATTTT.

This clone was observed once. The chain has TRBV29-1 and TRBJ2-1; D perhaps matches TRBD2 (7 bases). V gave up 3 bases and J gave up 6 bases, with 15 bases separating them. The CDR3 contains 14 residues. The germline V gene has CDR1 SQVTM and CDR2 ANQGSEA. The CDR3 DNA reads TGCAGCGTTGAGGGAGGGAGACAGGCCAATGAGCAGTTCTTC. Translating it yields CSVEGGRQANEQFF.

The V call is TRBV7-9, the J call TRBJ2-1; D uncertain. This CDR3 has 15 residues. Germline V gene lookup returns CDR1 SEHNR and CDR2 FQNEAQ (reference sequence). Trimming removed 5 bases at V and 5 bases at J, with 16 bases between. As DNA, the CDR3 is TGTGCCAGCAGCCGTCCTAGGGCCCCGAACAATGAGCAGTTCTTC. Protein product: CASSRPRAPNNEQFF.

This rearrangement joins TRBV7-2 to TRBJ2-2; tentatively, D is TRBD2 (6 bases). The CDR3 covers 13 residues. Germline-derived CDR1 and CDR2 are SGHTA and FQGNSA. V dropped 5 bases and J dropped 7 bases, with 11 bases sitting between them. CDR3 in DNA: TGTGCCAGCAGCCTACGGGAGTTCGGGGAGCTGTTTTTT. Translating gives CASSLREFGELFF.

This clone was picked up one time. CDR3 in amino acids: CASSNRGTGELFF. The CDR3 region has the DNA TGTGCCAGCAGTAACAGGGGTACCGGGGAGCTGTTTTTT. The rearrangement links TRBV6-5 to TRBJ2-2, with TRBD1 matching over 7 bases. This CDR3 is 13 amino acids long. With 5 bases clipped from V and 5 bases from J, the junction kept 2 bases outside the gene matches. Germline-derived CDR1 and CDR2 are MNHEY and SVGAGI.

CDR3: CASKREADEQYF. The DNA for the CDR3 is TGTGCCAGCAAGAGGGAGGCCGACGAGCAGTACTTC. V gene TRBV21-1 combines with J gene TRBJ2-7; the D call in the table, TRBD2, was not verified against the DNA. TRBV21-1 is an annotated pseudogene. This CDR3 is built from 12 residues.

The J gene is TRBJ2-7, the V gene TRBV6-1; no clear D gene. The CDR3 spans 13 residues. The V gene lost 4 bases and the J gene lost 0 bases, with 7 bases spanning the gap. Germline V lookup: CDR1 MNHNS, CDR2 SASEGT. The CDR3 DNA reads as TGTGCCAGCAGTGCCGACCACTCCTACGAGCAGTACTTC. This sequence encodes CASSADHSYEQYF.